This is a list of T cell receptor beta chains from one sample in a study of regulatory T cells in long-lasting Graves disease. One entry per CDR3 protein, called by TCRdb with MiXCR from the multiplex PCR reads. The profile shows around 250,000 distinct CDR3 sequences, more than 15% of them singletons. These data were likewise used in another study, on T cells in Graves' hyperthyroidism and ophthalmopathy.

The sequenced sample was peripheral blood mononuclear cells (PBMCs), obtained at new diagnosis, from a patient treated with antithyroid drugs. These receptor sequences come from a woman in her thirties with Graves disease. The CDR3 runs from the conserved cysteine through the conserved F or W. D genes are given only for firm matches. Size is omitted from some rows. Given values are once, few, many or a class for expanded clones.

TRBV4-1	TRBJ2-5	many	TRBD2	TGTGCCAGCAGCCAAGATGGAGGGGAGGGAGAGACCCAGTACTTC	CASSQDGGEGETQYF
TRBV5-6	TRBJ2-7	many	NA	TGTGCCAGCAGGGTTGGACGTTCCTACGAGCAGTACTTC	CASRVGRSYEQYF
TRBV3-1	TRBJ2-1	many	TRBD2	TGTGCCAGCAGCCAGTTGACTAGCGGGGTAAGGAAGGGTGAGCAGTTCTTC	CASSQLTSGVRKGEQFF
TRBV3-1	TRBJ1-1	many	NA	TGTGCCAGCAGCCAACTGGGGACCACTGAAGCTTTCTTT	CASSQLGTTEAFF
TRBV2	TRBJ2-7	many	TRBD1	TGTGCCAGCAGGCGGACAGGGGCCGAGCAGTACTTC	CASRRTGAEQYF
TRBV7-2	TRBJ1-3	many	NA	TGTGCCACCTCACAACCTGGAAACACCATATATTTT	CATSQPGNTIYF
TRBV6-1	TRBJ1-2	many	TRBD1	TGTGCCAGCACCACAGGGGCCTACCGTACTAACTATGGCTACACCTTC	CASTTGAYRTNYGYTF
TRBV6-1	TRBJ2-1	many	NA	TGTGCCAGCAGTGAAGCCAGGGGCAAGAATGAGCAGTTCTTC	CASSEARGKNEQFF
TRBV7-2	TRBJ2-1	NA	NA	TGTACCAGCAGCTTAGGCGAGCTCGGGGGAATCTACAATGAGCAGTTCTTC	CTSSLGELGGIYNEQFF
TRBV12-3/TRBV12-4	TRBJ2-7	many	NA	TGTGCCAGCAGTCCAGGTTCCTACGAGCAGTACTTC	CASSPGSYEQYF
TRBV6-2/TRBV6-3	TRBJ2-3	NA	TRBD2	TGTGCCAGCAGTGAATTTAGCGGGGGGGCAAGGGGCACAGATACGCAGTATTTT	CASSEFSGGARGTDTQYF
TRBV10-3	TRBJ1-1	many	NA	TGTGCCATCAGTGAGTCGGGGGGTCTCCCCACTGAAGCTTTCTTT	CAISESGGLPTEAFF
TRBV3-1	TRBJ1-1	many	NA	TGTGCCAGCAGCCAAGAGTTACCGGGACCCATGAACACTGAAGCTTTCTTT	CASSQELPGPMNTEAFF
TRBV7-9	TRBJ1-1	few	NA	TGTGCCAGCAGCTTCGTAGGCCCCACTGAAGCTTTCTTT	CASSFVGPTEAFF
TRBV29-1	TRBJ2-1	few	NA	TGCAGCGTTGCTGCCGGGATCGATGAGCAGTTCTTC	CSVAAGIDEQFF
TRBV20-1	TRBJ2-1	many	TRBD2	TGCAGTGCCCTCGCTAGCGGGGGCCCGAATGAGCAGTTCTTC	CSALASGGPNEQFF
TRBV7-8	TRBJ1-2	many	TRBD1	TGTGCCAGCAGCTTCCGACAGGGACCAAACTATGGCTACACCTTC	CASSFRQGPNYGYTF
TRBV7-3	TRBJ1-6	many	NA	TGTGCCAGCAGCCCGGACGGAAATAATTCACCCCTCCACTTT	CASSPDGNNSPLHF
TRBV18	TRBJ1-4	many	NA	TGTGCCAGCTCCGCGGGCGGCCAGCCTAATGAAAAACTGTTTTTT	CASSAGGQPNEKLFF
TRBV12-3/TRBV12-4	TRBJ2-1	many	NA	TGTGCCAGCAGTGCGGAGGGGCAGGGTGTTCGCAATGAGCAGTTCTTC	CASSAEGQGVRNEQFF
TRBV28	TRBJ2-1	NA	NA	TGTGCCAGCAGTTTGGTGGGAGTCTACAATGAGCAGTTCTTC	CASSLVGVYNEQFF
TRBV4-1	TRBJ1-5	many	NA	TGCGCCAGCAGCCAAGATGAAAGGCAGCCCCAGCATTTT	CASSQDERQPQHF
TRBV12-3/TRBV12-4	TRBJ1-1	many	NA	TGTGCCAGCAGTACCTACACTGAAGCTTTCTTT	CASSTYTEAFF